A single sample gave rise to the 18 T cell receptor beta chains below, sequenced in a study of metastatic and nonmetastatic thyroid tumors. TCRdb re-processed the PCR reads through MiXCR. The repertoire consists of tens of thousands of clones, with roughly 25% occurring once and the leading ten covering around 10%. Prior to thyroid surgery, none of the patients had received any treatment. Sequencing input: blood. Receptors originate from a female donor with papillary thyroid cancer or a benign thyroid nodule (not recorded which). Some clones in this sample may be carry-over from other donors' samples.

CDR3 sequence (DNA): TGTGCCAGCAGCTTAGATTATGGGGGGGTTAGCACAGATACGCAGTATTTT. Translated, it gives CASSLDYGGVSTDTQYF. V gene TRBV11-2 combines with J gene TRBJ2-3; 7 bases are a match to TRBD2. The CDR3 runs 17 residues. The ends lost 0 bases at V and 0 bases at J; junction bases unmatched: 6. Germline V gene data show CDR1 as SGHAT and CDR2 as FQNNGV.

J is TRBJ2-2 and V is TRBV6-2 or TRBV6-3, with 10 nucleotides matching TRBD1. V was pared by 6 bases and J by 5 bases, with 15 bases of the junction left unmatched. CDR3 length: 18 amino acids. The germline CDR1 and CDR2 sequences are MNHEY and SVGEGT. The CDR3 coding sequence is TGTGCCAGCAGGCAAGGGACAGGGGCGGCTAGTGGTACCGGGGAGCTGTTTTTT. Translation gives CASRQGTGAASGTGELFF.

This chain joins TRBV30 and TRBJ1-3, with D possibly matching TRBD1 (6 bases). Trimming cost V 5 bases and J 5 bases, with 25 bases left between them. In germline, CDR1 is GTSNPN, CDR2 SVGIG (reference sequence). This CDR3 has 17 amino acids. The CDR3 loop reads CAWSWDMGLSGRNTIYF. DNA for the CDR3: TGTGCCTGGTCCTGGGACATGGGCTTGTCGGGAAGAAACACCATATATTTT.

The rearrangement links TRBV30 to TRBJ2-7; no reliable D call. Germline V CDR1 and CDR2: GTSNPN, SVGIG (reference sequence). There are 12 residues in the CDR3. Trimming removed 3 bases from V and 2 bases from J, with 8 bases in between. The CDR3 DNA sequence: TGTGCCTGGAGCTTGGGAACCTACGAGCAGTACTTC. Translation: CAWSLGTYEQYF.

V and J are TRBV28 and TRBJ1-2; 7 nucleotides match TRBD1. The germline gives CDR1 MDHEN, CDR2 SYDVKM. The CDR3 has 13 amino acids. Trimming at V came to 3 bases and at J to 12 bases, leaving 10 bases not matched to a gene. This chain's CDR3 is CASSLGTGVGHTF. In DNA, the CDR3 is TGTGCCAGCAGTTTGGGCACAGGGGTCGGCCACACCTTC.

This clone was recorded at least ten times. This rearrangement joins TRBV9 to TRBJ2-2; 11 bases are shared with TRBD2. In germline, CDR1 is SGDLS, CDR2 YYNGEE. Trimming at V came to 3 bases and at J to 7 bases, leaving 5 bases not matched to a gene. The CDR3 sequence is 15 residues long. The CDR3 region has the DNA TGTGCCAGCAGCGGTCCTAGCGGGGGGATCGGGGAGCTGTTTTTT. It codes for CASSGPSGGIGELFF.

This clone was observed a few times. The chain recombines TRBV6-1 with TRBJ1-1; no clear D. Trimming pared 8 bases from V and 3 bases from J, leaving 4 bases between. This CDR3 region has 10 residues. Germline CDR1 MNHNS, CDR2 SASEGT. CDR3 sequence (DNA): TGTGCCAGCGTCTACACTGAAGCTTTCTTT. Protein sequence: CASVYTEAFF.

This clone was picked up a small number of times. This chain links TRBV6-1 with TRBJ2-7, with a tentative D call TRBD2 (5 bases). The germline CDR1 and CDR2 sequences are MNHNS and SASEGT. The CDR3 has 14 residues. Trimming removed 2 bases from V and 0 bases from J, with 8 bases in between. DNA of the CDR3: TGTGCCAGCAGTGAATCTGGGAGCTCCTACGAGCAGTACTTC. Translated, it gives CASSESGSSYEQYF.

This chain links TRBV20-1 with TRBJ2-2, with D uncertain. The CDR3 runs 12 residues. Per the germline V gene, CDR1 is DFQATT and CDR2 is SNEGSKA (reference sequence). Trimming removed 6 bases from V and 1 base from J, with 6 bases in between. CDR3 residues: CSAGKNTGELFF. In DNA form, the CDR3 reads TGCAGTGCCGGAAAGAACACCGGGGAGCTGTTTTTT.

This clone was found a few times. The V and J genes are TRBV28 and TRBJ2-5; D gene ambiguous. The CDR3 consists of 15 residues. Trimming took off 4 bases at V and 5 bases at J, with 17 bases between the two ends. The V gene's germline CDR1 is MDHEN and CDR2 SYDVKM. CDR3 in amino acids: CASSSEIASSETQYF. The CDR3 nucleotides are TGTGCCAGCAGTTCCGAAATAGCTTCCTCCGAGACCCAGTACTTC.

The chain employs TRBV28 and TRBJ2-7; either TRBD1 or TRBD2 may supply D (5 bases each). Germline assignment: CDR1 MDHEN and CDR2 SYDVKM. The CDR3 has 15 residues. V lost 2 bases and J lost 0, with 11 bases in between. CDR3 in amino acids: CASSLATAASYEQYF. In DNA form, the CDR3 reads TGTGCCAGCAGTTTAGCGACAGCGGCCTCCTACGAGCAGTACTTC.

This chain joins TRBV5-1 and TRBJ1-1; 9 nucleotides line up with TRBD1. Germline V lookup: CDR1 SGHRS, CDR2 YFSETQ. The V segment lost 4 bases and the J segment 5 bases; nucleotides outside the gene matches: 9. This CDR3 is built from 15 residues. The chain's CDR3 is CASSRSGTGMTEAFF. Written as DNA, the CDR3 is TGCGCCAGCAGCCGATCCGGGACAGGGATGACTGAAGCTTTCTTT.

The chain has TRBV18 and TRBJ2-7; 8 positions agree with TRBD1. The CDR3 runs 15 residues. The germline CDR1 and CDR2 sequences are KGHSH and LQKENI. After removal of 2 bases from V and 0 bases from J, the junction contained 3 bases not matched to a gene. The CDR3 sequence is CASSPGGQVSYEQYF. DNA of the CDR3: TGTGCCAGCTCACCAGGGGGACAGGTCTCCTACGAGCAGTACTTC.

The chain uses TRBV19 and TRBJ2-3; D ambiguous. The CDR3 covers 12 residues. CDR1 and CDR2 (germline): LNHDA, SQIVND (reference sequence). Trimming pared 6 bases from V and 7 bases from J, leaving 11 bases between. CDR3 sequence (DNA): TGTGCCAGTAGCCCTCCTACAAATACGCAGTATTTT. This encodes CASSPPTNTQYF.

This clone was picked up many times. The gene calls are TRBV28 and TRBJ2-2, with 7 bases aligning to TRBD1. Germline V lookup: CDR1 MDHEN, CDR2 SYDVKM. The CDR3 runs to 15 residues. J was trimmed by 3 bases and V by 10 bases; bases with no gene match: 11. CDR3: CAITSGTAHTGELFF. In DNA, the CDR3 is TGTGCCATCACCTCCGGGACAGCACACACCGGGGAGCTGTTTTTT.

The V gene is TRBV6-1, the J gene TRBJ1-2, with 8 positions matching TRBD1. Trimming took 3 bases from V and 3 from J; bases not matched to a gene: 0. This CDR3 has 13 amino acids. Germline loops: CDR1 MNHNS, CDR2 SASEGT. CDR3 DNA: TGTGCCAGCAGTGAGACAGGGGACTATGGCTACACCTTC. It codes for CASSETGDYGYTF.

The chain employs TRBV6-2 or TRBV6-3 and TRBJ2-3; 10 bases are a match to TRBD1. Germline CDR1 is MNHEY and CDR2 is SVGEGT. The CDR3 runs to 15 residues. J lost 3 bases, V lost 5 bases, and 5 bases had no gene match. CDR3 DNA: TGTGCCAGCAGTCTGACAGGGGGCGGGACAGATACGCAGTATTTT. Its translation is CASSLTGGGTDTQYF.

This clone was observed a handful of times. Compared with germline, one end of the junction differs, possibly owing to a read error. The chain has TRBV25-1 and TRBJ1-1; 7 bases line up with TRBD1. The CDR3 loop spans 15 amino acids. Germline V CDR1 and CDR2: MGHDK, SYGVNS. The CDR3 reads CTSNRDSGLNTEAFF. CDR3 in DNA: TGTACCAGCAACCGGGACAGTGGGCTAAACACTGAAGCTTTCTTT.